Listed below are T cell receptor beta chains from one sample, sequenced in a study of T cells in Graves' hyperthyroidism and ophthalmopathy. TCRdb processed the multiplex PCR reads anew with MiXCR; each CDR3 protein has one entry. Of roughly 800,000 distinct CDR3 sequences in the sample, roughly 37% were seen once. The sample consisted of blood. These receptors came from a man younger than 35 with Graves' hyperthyroidism. The CDR3 runs from the conserved cysteine through the conserved F or W. A D gene is named only where the DNA matches it firmly. Rows may omit the clone size; those that give it use once, few, many or a size class.

>TRBD2|TRBJ2-7|-|TRBV7-9
CASSRGGAGGPYEQYF
TGTGCCAGCAGTCGAGGGGGAGCGGGAGGTCCCTACGAGCAGTACTTC
>-|TRBJ1-3|once|TRBV6-5
CASSEAADSSGNTIYF
TGTGCCAGCAGTGAAGCGGCGGACAGCTCTGGAAACACCATATATTTT
>-|TRBJ2-7|-|TRBV4-3
CAGSQDGTRNNEQYF
TGCGCCGGCAGCCAAGACGGGACAAGGAATAACGAGCAGTACTTC
>-|TRBJ2-1|-|TRBV2
CASSVSSSGQFF
TGTGCCAGCAGTGTAAGCTCGAGCGGGCAGTTCTTC
>TRBD1|TRBJ2-7|-|TRBV2
CASSAWTGPYEQYF
TGTGCCAGCAGTGCGTGGACAGGTCCCTACGAGCAGTACTTC
>TRBD1|TRBJ2-5|few|TRBV9
CASSVATGEETQYF
TGTGCCAGCAGCGTAGCGACAGGGGAGGAGACCCAGTACTTC
>TRBD1|TRBJ1-2|few|TRBV20-1
CSAREHDRGQSYGYTF
TGCAGTGCTAGAGAGCATGACAGGGGGCAGAGCTATGGCTACACCTTC
>TRBD1|TRBJ1-5|few|TRBV19
CASKSPRGLGSNQPQHF
TGTGCCAGTAAATCCCCTAGGGGGCTGGGGAGCAATCAGCCCCAGCATTTT
>-|TRBJ1-1|-|TRBV7-8
CASSLWQVGVKTEAFF
TGTGCCAGCAGCTTATGGCAGGTAGGAGTGAAGACTGAAGCTTTCTTT
>-|TRBJ1-2|-|TRBV2
CASRSRPMDVSGYTF
TGTGCCAGCAGGAGTCGGCCCATGGACGTCTCTGGCTACACCTTC
>-|TRBJ1-3|-|TRBV10-3
CASSYSWGHSGNTIYF
TGTGCCAGCAGTTACTCGTGGGGACACTCTGGAAACACCATATATTTT
>-|TRBJ2-7|many|TRBV29-1
CSVRGGDSYEQYF
TGCAGCGTCCGGGGCGGGGACTCCTACGAGCAGTACTTC
>-|TRBJ1-3|many|TRBV15
CATSRDYSSGNTIYF
TGTGCCACCAGCAGAGATTATAGCTCTGGAAACACCATATATTTT
>TRBD1|TRBJ1-5|many|TRBV19
CASNLDRGSGQPQHF
TGTGCCAGTAACCTGGACAGGGGCAGTGGTCAGCCCCAGCATTTT
>-|TRBJ1-4|many|TRBV5-1
CASSRGYDEKLFF
TGCGCCAGCAGCAGAGGGTATGATGAAAAACTGTTTTTT
>-|TRBJ2-2|-|TRBV24-1
CATSDPPGTGELFF
TGTGCCACCAGTGACCCCCCCGGGACCGGGGAGCTGTTTTTT
>TRBD1|TRBJ2-5|-|TRBV20-1
CSARVIRTGKVQETQYF
TGCAGTGCTAGAGTCATAAGGACAGGGAAGGTCCAAGAGACCCAGTACTTC
>-|TRBJ1-1|few|TRBV12-3/TRBV12-4
CASDPGNLNTEAFF
TGTGCCAGCGACCCGGGGAATCTGAACACTGAAGCTTTCTTT
>TRBD2|TRBJ2-5|-|TRBV4-1
CASSQEWPRGMETQYF
TGCGCCAGCAGCCAAGAATGGCCGCGGGGGATGGAGACCCAGTACTTC
>-|TRBJ2-5|-|TRBV4-3
CASSQDMGGETQYF
TGCGCCAGCAGCCAAGATATGGGGGGAGAGACCCAGTACTTC
>TRBD2|TRBJ2-2|-|TRBV5-1
CASSRGTSGSPNTGELFF
TGCGCCAGCAGCCGCGGGACTAGCGGGAGTCCAAACACCGGGGAGCTGTTTTTT
>-|TRBJ2-5|-|TRBV20-1
CSARDQGRLYF
TGCAGTGCTAGAGATCAAGGACGCCTCTACTTC
>-|TRBJ2-6|-|TRBV7-8
CASSLVESFSGANVLTF
TGTGCCAGCAGCTTAGTAGAATCGTTCTCTGGGGCCAACGTCCTGACTTTC
>-|TRBJ2-2|-|TRBV25-1
CASVDEGGDTGELFF
TGTGCCAGCGTTGATGAGGGGGGCGACACCGGGGAGCTGTTTTTT
>-|TRBJ1-6|-|TRBV7-2
CASSPYRFGDKSSNSPLHF
TGTGCCAGCAGCCCCTATCGCTTCGGAGACAAATCCTCTAATTCACCCCTCCACTTT
>TRBD1|TRBJ1-1|many|TRBV12-3/TRBV12-4
CASRGTGMGTEAFF
TGTGCCAGCAGAGGGACAGGAATGGGCACTGAAGCTTTCTTT
>TRBD2|TRBJ2-2|-|TRBV10-3
CAISESIGLAGVIANTGELFF
TGTGCCATCAGTGAGTCGATAGGGCTAGCGGGAGTTATCGCGAACACCGGGGAGCTGTTTTTT
>-|TRBJ1-5|-|TRBV12-3/TRBV12-4
CASGPSQPQHF
TGTGCTAGTGGTCCATCTCAGCCCCAGCATTTT
>-|TRBJ2-5|-|TRBV2
CAGSEEETQYF
TGTGCCGGCAGTGAAGAAGAGACCCAGTACTTC
>-|TRBJ2-3|-|TRBV5-1
CASSDGQLDTQYF
TGTGCCAGCAGCGACGGACAGTTAGATACGCAGTATTTT
>TRBD2|TRBJ2-7|-|TRBV2
CASSDEGLARYEQYF
TGTGCCAGCAGTGATGAGGGACTAGCACGCTACGAGCAGTACTTC
>-|TRBJ1-1|-|TRBV20-1
CSAPTGKAEAFF
TGCAGTGCTCCGACGGGGAAGGCTGAAGCTTTCTTT
>-|TRBJ1-4|many|TRBV2
CASSEGRVPTNEKLFF
TGTGCCAGCAGTGAAGGGAGGGTCCCAACTAATGAAAAACTGTTTTTT
>-|TRBJ1-2|few|TRBV25-1
CASSPSGTGYTF
TGTGCCAGCAGTCCTTCAGGGACTGGCTACACCTTC
>-|TRBJ2-7|many|TRBV10-3
CAISAVPYEQYF
TGTGCCATCAGTGCCGTGCCCTACGAGCAGTACTTC